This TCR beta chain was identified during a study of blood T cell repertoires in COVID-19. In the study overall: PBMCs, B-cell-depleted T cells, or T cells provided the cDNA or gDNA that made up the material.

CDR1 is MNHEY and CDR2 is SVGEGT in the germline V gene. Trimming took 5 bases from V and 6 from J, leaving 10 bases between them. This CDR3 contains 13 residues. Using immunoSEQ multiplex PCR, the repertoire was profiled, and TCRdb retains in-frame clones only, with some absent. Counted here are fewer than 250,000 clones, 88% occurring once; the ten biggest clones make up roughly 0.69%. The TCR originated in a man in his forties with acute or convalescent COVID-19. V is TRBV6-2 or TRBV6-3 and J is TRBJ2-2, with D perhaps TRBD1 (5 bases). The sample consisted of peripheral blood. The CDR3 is CASSAGYAGELFF. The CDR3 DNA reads TGTGCCAGCAGTGCAGGGTATGCCGGGGAGCTGTTTTTT.